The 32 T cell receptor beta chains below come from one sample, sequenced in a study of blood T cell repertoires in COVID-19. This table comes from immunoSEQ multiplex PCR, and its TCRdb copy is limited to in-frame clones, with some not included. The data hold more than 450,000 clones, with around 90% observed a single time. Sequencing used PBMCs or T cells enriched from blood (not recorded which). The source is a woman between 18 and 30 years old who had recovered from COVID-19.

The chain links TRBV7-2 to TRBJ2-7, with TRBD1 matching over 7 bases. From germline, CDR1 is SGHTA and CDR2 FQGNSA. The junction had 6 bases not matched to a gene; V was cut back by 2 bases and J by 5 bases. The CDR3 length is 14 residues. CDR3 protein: CASSLSLTGNEQYF. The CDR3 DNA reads TGTGCCAGCAGCTTATCTCTGACAGGGAACGAGCAGTACTTC.

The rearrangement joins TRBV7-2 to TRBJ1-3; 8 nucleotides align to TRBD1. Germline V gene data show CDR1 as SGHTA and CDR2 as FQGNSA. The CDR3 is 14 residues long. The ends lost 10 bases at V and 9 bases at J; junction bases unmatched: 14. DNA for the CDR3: TGTGCCACTCCCACCCAGGGGGCGAAAGGCACCATATATTTT. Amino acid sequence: CATPTQGAKGTIYF.

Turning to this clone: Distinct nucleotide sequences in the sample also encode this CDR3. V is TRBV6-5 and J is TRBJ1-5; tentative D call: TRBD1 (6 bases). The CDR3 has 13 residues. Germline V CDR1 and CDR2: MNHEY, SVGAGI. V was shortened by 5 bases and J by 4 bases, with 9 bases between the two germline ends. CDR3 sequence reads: CASSRGQNQPQHF. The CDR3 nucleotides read TGTGCCAGCAGTCGTGGACAGAATCAGCCCCAGCATTTT.

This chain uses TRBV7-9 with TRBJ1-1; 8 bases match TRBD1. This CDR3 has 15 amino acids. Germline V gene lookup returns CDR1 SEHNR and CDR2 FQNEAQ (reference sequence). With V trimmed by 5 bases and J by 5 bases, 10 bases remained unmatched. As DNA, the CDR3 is TGTGCCAGCAGCCGCCAACAGGGGGGAGGAACTGAAGCTTTCTTT. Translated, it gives CASSRQQGGGTEAFF.

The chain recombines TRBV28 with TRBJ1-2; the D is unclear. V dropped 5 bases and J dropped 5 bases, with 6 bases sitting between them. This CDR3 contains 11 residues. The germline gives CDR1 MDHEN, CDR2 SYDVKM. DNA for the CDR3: TGTGCCAGCAGTCCTCTTTATGGCTACACCTTC. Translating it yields CASSPLYGYTF.

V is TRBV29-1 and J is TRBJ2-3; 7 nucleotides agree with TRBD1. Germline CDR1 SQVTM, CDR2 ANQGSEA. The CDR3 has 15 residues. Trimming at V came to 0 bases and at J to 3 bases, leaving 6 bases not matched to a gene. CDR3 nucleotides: TGCAGCGTTGAAGATACAGGGGATGGGACAGATACGCAGTATTTT. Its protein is CSVEDTGDGTDTQYF.

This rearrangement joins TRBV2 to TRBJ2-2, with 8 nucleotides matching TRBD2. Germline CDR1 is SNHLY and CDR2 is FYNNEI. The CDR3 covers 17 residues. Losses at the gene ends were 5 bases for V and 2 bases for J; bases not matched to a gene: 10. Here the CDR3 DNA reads TGTGCCAGCAGTTCCTTTGCGGGGGGCTTAAACACCGGGGAGCTGTTTTTT. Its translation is CASSSFAGGLNTGELFF.

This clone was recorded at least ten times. This chain's CDR3 is CASSYEKDRGTYEQYF. The CDR3 bases are TGCGCCAGCAGTTACGAAAAAGACAGGGGGACCTACGAGCAGTACTTC. This chain connects TRBV10-1 to TRBJ2-7; 9 bases fit TRBD1. The J segment lost 2 bases and the V segment lost 5 bases, leaving 10 bases of the junction unmatched. This CDR3 contains 16 residues. From germline, CDR1 is WNHNN and CDR2 SYGVQD (reference sequence).

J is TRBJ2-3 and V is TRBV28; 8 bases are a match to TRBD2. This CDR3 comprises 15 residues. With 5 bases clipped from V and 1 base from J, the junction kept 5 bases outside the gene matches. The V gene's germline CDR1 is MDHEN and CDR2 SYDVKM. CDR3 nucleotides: TGTGCCAGCAGTATACAAGCGGGGGGCACAGATACGCAGTATTTT. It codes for CASSIQAGGTDTQYF.

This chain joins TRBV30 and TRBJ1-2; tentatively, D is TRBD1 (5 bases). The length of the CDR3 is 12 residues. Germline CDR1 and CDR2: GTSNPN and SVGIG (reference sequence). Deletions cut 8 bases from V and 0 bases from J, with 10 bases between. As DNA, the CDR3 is TGTGCCATCGGGGGGACTAACTATGGCTACACCTTC. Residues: CAIGGTNYGYTF.

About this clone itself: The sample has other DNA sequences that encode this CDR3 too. DNA of the CDR3: TGTGCCAGCAGCCTAGGAGGTGACGAGCAGTACTTC. Translation: CASSLGGDEQYF. The chain employs TRBV7-9 and TRBJ2-7; D perhaps matches TRBD2 (5 bases). CDR1 is SEHNR and CDR2 is FQNEAQ in the germline V gene (reference sequence). This CDR3 region has 12 residues. V was cut by 5 bases and J by 5 bases, with 10 bases left in between. Complete variable domain (other parts from reference TRBV7-9 and TRBJ2-7): DTGVSQNPRHKITKRGQNVTFRCDPISEHNRLYWYRQTLGQGPEFLTYFQNEAQLEKSRLLSDRFSAERPKGSFSTLEIQRTEQGDSAMYLCASSLGGDEQYFGPGTRLTVT.

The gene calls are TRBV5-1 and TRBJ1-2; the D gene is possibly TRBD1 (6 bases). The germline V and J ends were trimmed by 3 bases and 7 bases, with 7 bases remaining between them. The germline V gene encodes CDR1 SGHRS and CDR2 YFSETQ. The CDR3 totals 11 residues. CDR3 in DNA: TGCGCCAGCAGCTCGGACAGTGGCTACACCTTC. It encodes CASSSDSGYTF.

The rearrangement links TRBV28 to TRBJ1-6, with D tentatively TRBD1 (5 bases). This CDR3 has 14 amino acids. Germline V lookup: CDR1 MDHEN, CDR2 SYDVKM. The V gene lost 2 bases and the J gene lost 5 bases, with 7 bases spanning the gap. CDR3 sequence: CASSLDRDNSPLHF. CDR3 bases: TGTGCCAGCAGTTTAGACAGAGATAATTCACCCCTCCACTTT.

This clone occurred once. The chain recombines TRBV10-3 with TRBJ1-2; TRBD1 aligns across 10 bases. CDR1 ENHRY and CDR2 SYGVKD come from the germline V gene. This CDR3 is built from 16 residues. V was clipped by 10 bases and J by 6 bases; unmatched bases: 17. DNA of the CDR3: TGTGCCACGTCAGGGACAGGGGATGGGTGGGTGAATGGCTACACCTTC. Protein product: CATSGTGDGWVNGYTF.

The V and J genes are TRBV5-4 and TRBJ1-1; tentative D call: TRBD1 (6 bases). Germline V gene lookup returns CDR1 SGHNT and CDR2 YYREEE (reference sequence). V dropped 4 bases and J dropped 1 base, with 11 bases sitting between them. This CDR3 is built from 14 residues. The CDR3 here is CASSPGHTNTEAFF. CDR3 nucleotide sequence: TGTGCCAGCAGCCCGGGACATACGAACACTGAAGCTTTCTTT.

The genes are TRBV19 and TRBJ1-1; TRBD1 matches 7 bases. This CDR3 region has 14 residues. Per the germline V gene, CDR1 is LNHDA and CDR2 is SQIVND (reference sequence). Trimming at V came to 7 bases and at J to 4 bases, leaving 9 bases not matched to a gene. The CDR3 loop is CASIPDRFGTEAFF. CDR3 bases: TGTGCCAGTATCCCGGACAGGTTCGGCACTGAAGCTTTCTTT.

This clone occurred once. The CDR3 spells CASSLRGAYNEQFF. CDR3 DNA: TGTGCCAGCAGCTTGCGGGGGGCATACAATGAGCAGTTCTTC. The rearrangement uses TRBV11-3 and TRBJ2-1; 8 bases are shared with TRBD2. CDR1 SGHNT and CDR2 YENEEA come from the germline V gene. The CDR3 is 14 amino acids. Trimming took 3 bases from V and 4 from J; bases not matched to a gene: 2.

CDR3 nucleotide sequence: TGTGCCAGCAGCTTGGTAGGGGTGGACGCTTTCTTT. Protein product: CASSLVGVDAFF. The chain employs TRBV5-6 and TRBJ1-1, with D possibly being TRBD1 (5 bases). The CDR3 consists of 12 residues. CDR1 is SGHDT and CDR2 is YYEEEE in the germline V gene. Trimming cost V 0 bases and J 11 bases, with 11 bases left between them.

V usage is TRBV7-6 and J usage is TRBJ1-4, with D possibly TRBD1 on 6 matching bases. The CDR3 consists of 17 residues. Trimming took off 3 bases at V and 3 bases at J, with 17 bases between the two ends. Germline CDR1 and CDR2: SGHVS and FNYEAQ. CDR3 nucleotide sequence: TGTGCCAGCAGCTTCTACGTAGGGACAAGAGCTAATGAAAAACTGTTTTTT. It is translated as CASSFYVGTRANEKLFF.

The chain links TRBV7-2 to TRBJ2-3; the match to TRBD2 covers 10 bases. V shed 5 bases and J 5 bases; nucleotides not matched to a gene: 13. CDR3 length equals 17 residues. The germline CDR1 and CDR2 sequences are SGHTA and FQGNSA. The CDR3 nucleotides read TGTGCCAGCAGCCCAAACCCAGCGGGGGGGCTTGGAGATACGCAGTATTTT. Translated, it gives CASSPNPAGGLGDTQYF. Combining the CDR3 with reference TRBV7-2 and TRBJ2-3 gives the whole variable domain GAGVSQSPSNKVTEKGKDVELRCDPISGHTALYWYRQSLGQGLEFLIYFQGNSAPDKSGLPSDRFSAERTGGSVSTLTIQRTQQEDSAVYLCASSPNPAGGLGDTQYFGPGTRLTVL.

The CDR3 nucleotides are TGTGCCAGCAGCCAAGATACAACCACAGATACGCAGTATTTT. Amino acid sequence: CASSQDTTTDTQYF. The chain has TRBV3-1 (or the pseudogene TRBV3-2) and TRBJ2-3; D is ambiguous. This CDR3 has 14 residues. Per germline, CDR1 LGHDT and CDR2 YNNKEL (reference sequence). The V end lost 0 bases, the J end lost 2 bases, and 6 bases lay between the germline ends.

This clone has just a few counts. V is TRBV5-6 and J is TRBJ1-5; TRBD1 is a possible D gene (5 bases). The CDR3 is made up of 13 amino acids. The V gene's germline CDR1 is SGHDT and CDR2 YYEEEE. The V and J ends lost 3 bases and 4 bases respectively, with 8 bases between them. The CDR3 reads CASSSGSNQPQHF. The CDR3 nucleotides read TGTGCCAGCAGCTCAGGGTCGAATCAGCCCCAGCATTTT. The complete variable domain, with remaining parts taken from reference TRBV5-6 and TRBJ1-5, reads DAGVTQSPTHLIKTRGQQVTLRCSPKSGHDTVSWYQQALGQGPQFIFQYYEEEERQRGNFPDRFSGHQFPNYSSELNVNALLLGDSALYLCASSSGSNQPQHFGDGTRLSIL.

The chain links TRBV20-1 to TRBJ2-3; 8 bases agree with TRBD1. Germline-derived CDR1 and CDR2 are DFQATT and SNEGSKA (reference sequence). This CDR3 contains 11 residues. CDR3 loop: CRVQTGETQYF. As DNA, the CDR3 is TGCAGGGTACAGACAGGGGAGACGCAGTATTTT.

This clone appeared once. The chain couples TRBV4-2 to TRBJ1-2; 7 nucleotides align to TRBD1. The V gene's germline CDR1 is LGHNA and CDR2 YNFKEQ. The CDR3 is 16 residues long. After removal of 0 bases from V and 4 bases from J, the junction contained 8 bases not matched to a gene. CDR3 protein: CASSQELGQVAYGYTF. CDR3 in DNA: TGTGCCAGCAGCCAAGAGCTCGGACAGGTAGCCTATGGCTACACCTTC.

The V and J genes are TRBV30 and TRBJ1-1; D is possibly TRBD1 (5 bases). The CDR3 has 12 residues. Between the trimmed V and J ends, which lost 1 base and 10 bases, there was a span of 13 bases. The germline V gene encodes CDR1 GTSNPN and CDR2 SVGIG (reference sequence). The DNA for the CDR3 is TGTGCCTGGAGTGGGGGGGTGGAAGGAGCTTTCTTT. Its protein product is CAWSGGVEGAFF.

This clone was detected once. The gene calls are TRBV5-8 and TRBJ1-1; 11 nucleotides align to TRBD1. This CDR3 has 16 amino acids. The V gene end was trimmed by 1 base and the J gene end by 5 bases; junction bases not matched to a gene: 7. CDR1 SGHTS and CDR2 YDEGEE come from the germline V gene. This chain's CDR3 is CASSLRTGGAITEAFF. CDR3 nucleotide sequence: TGTGCCAGCAGCTTGAGGACAGGGGGCGCGATAACTGAAGCTTTCTTT.

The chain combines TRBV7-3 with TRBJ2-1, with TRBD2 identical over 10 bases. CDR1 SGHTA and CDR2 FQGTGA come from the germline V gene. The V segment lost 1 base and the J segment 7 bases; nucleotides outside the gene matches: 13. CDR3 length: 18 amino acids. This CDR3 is CASSLRGPPSGGWNEQFF. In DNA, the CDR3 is TGTGCCAGCAGCTTAAGGGGCCCGCCTAGCGGGGGATGGAATGAGCAGTTCTTC.

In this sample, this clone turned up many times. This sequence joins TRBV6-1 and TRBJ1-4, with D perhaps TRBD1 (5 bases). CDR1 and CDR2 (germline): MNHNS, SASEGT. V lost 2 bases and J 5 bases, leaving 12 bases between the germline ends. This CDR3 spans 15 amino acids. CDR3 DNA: TGTGCCAGCAGTGAACTTATAGGGGCAAATGAAAAACTGTTTTTT. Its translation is CASSELIGANEKLFF.

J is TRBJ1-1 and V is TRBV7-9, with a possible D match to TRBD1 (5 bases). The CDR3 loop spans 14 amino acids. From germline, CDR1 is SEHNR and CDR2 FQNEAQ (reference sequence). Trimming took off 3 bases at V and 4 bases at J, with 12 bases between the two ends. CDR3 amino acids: CASSFEGDSTEAFF. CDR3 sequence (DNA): TGTGCCAGCAGCTTCGAAGGGGATTCCACTGAAGCTTTCTTT. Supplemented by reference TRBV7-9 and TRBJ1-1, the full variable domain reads DTGVSQNPRHKITKRGQNVTFRCDPISEHNRLYWYRQTLGQGPEFLTYFQNEAQLEKSRLLSDRFSAERPKGSFSTLEIQRTEQGDSAMYLCASSFEGDSTEAFFGQGTRLTVV.

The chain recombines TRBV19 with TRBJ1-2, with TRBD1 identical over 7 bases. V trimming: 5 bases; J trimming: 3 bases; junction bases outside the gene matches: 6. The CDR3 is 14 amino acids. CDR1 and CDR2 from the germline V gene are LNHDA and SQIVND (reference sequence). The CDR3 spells CASSLPQGYYGYTF. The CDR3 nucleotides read TGTGCCAGTAGTTTACCACAGGGGTACTATGGCTACACCTTC.

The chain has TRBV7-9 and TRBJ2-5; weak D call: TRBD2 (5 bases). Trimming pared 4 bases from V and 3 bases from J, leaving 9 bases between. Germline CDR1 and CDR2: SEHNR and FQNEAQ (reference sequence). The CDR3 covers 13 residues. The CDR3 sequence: CASSSYGKETQYF. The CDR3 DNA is TGTGCCAGCAGCTCGTACGGGAAAGAGACCCAGTACTTC.

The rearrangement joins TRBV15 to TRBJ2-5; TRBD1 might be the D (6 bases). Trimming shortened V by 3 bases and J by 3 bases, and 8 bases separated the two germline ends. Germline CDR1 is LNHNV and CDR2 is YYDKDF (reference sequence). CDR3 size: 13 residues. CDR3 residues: CATSSKGEETQYF. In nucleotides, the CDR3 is TGTGCCACCAGCAGCAAGGGGGAAGAGACCCAGTACTTC.